The source of this TCR beta chain is a study of shared clonotypes between healthy human individuals. Germline V lookup: CDR1 SGHVS, CDR2 FQNEAQ. Trimming left V 5 bases short and J 3 bases short, with 13 bases between. CDR3 length equals 14 residues. In replicate PCRs of sorted subsets, approximately 190 ng DNA, about 30,000 T cell genomes, was used. The data were produced by immunoSEQ multiplex PCR, yet TCRdb's version contains in-frame clones alone and is incomplete. Of about 2 million clones in the sample, approximately 94% were seen once. CD8 cells classed as naive were CD45RO-negative and positively selected for CCR7, excluding terminally differentiated effector memory CD45RA+ cells.

This clonotype was obtained from a man between 18 and 35 years old in good health. The chain has TRBV7-8 and TRBJ1-2; the D gene is possibly TRBD1 (5 bases). Sequenced sample: naive CD8+ T cells sorted from blood. The CDR3 region is CASSAGVRDYGYTF. The CDR3 DNA reads as TGTGCCAGCAGCGCGGGGGTGCGGGACTATGGCTACACCTTC.